This T cell receptor beta chain emerged from a study of preoperative IRX-2 immunotherapy in early breast cancer. The CDR3 contains 14 residues. V trimming: 7 bases; J trimming: 5 bases; junction bases outside the gene matches: 11. CDR1 SQVTM and CDR2 ANQGSEA come from the germline V gene. Regarding treatment: preoperative locoregional IRX-2 cytokine immunotherapy. Samples came from a phase Ib trial of preoperative locoregional IRX-2 cytokine immunotherapy. The data were produced by immunoSEQ multiplex PCR, yet TCRdb's version contains in-frame clones alone and is incomplete. The repertoire holds about 3,300 clones, with under 75% as singletons.

The source material was tumor tissue, sampled before IRX-2 immunotherapy. This sequence originates from a human donor with breast cancer. The chain combines TRBV29-1 with TRBJ2-3; TRBD1 matches 8 bases. The CDR3 region is CSARRQGSGDTQYF. Written as DNA, the CDR3 is TGCAGCGCAAGGAGACAGGGGAGTGGAGATACGCAGTATTTT.